One and the same sample provided the 9 T cell receptor beta chains below, sequenced in a study of T cells in Graves' hyperthyroidism and ophthalmopathy. TCR beta CDR3 regions were amplified from RNA transcripts. RT-PCR in the first round (using the HTBI primer set) targeted the TCR CDR3. One entry per CDR3 protein, called by TCRdb with MiXCR from the multiplex PCR reads. Here the sample spans 300,000 to 350,000 distinct CDR3 sequences, 15% to 20% being singletons. The sample comprised blood. These receptors all stem from a woman aged 40 to 50 with Graves' ophthalmopathy.

The sample holds many counts of this clonotype. The chain recombines TRBV7-8 with TRBJ2-7; D possibly corresponds to TRBD2 (5 bases). Germline V CDR1 and CDR2: SGHVS, FQNEAQ. The CDR3 is made up of 14 amino acids. Trimming pared 5 bases from V and 0 bases from J, leaving 11 bases between. The DNA of the CDR3 is TGTGCCAGCAGCGCGGACTTGGGCTCCTACGAGCAGTACTTC. It yields the protein CASSADLGSYEQYF.

The rearrangement links TRBV7-8 to TRBJ2-5; D not resolved. Trimming pared 1 base from V and 4 bases from J, leaving 16 bases between. This CDR3 spans 16 amino acids. Germline V gene sequence: CDR1 SGHVS, CDR2 FQNEAQ. The CDR3 here is CASSLDARLARETQYF. The CDR3 DNA reads as TGTGCCAGCAGCTTAGACGCCCGCCTCGCCCGAGAGACCCAGTACTTC.

This clonotype was detected ten times or more. The chain carries TRBV29-1 and TRBJ2-7; D not resolved. The germline gives CDR1 SQVTM, CDR2 ANQGSEA. Trimming removed 4 bases at V and 2 bases at J, with 9 bases between. CDR3 length: 12 amino acids. The CDR3 nucleotides read TGCAGCGTTGGGACGGATACCTACGAGCAGTACTTC. Translated, it gives CSVGTDTYEQYF.

There are many counts of this clonotype. The gene calls are TRBV12-3 or TRBV12-4 and TRBJ1-1, with D perhaps TRBD1 (6 bases). V shed 3 bases and J shed 5 bases, with 22 bases lying between them. The CDR3 consists of 17 residues. This CDR3 is CASSFRQVAFGGTEAFF. In DNA form, the CDR3 reads TGTGCCAGCAGTTTTCGACAGGTTGCATTCGGCGGGACTGAAGCTTTCTTT.

This clonotype was detected ten times or more. V and J are TRBV12-3 or TRBV12-4 and TRBJ2-4; TRBD1 agrees at 7 bases. The V and J ends lost 6 bases and 8 bases, in that order; junction bases with no gene match: 7. This CDR3 contains 13 residues. DNA for the CDR3: TGTGCCAGCAGACAGACAGGGTTGGACATTCAGTACTTC. It yields the protein CASRQTGLDIQYF.

This clonotype has a count of ten or more. The chain couples TRBV19 to TRBJ1-1; D is ambiguous. CDR1 and CDR2 from the germline V gene are LNHDA and SQIVND (reference sequence). The germline V and J ends were trimmed by 4 bases and 4 bases, with 7 bases remaining between them. The CDR3 loop spans 12 amino acids. The CDR3 nucleotides are TGTGCCAGTAGTACAGGAGCCACTGAAGCTTTCTTT. Its translation: CASSTGATEAFF.

This clonotype was counted ten times or more. A junction end diverges from the germline sequence, so it may reflect a read error. The chain employs TRBV19 and TRBJ1-1, with D perhaps matching TRBD1 (6 bases). The CDR3 is made up of 13 amino acids. Germline-derived CDR1 and CDR2 are LNHDA and SQIVND (reference sequence). The CDR3: CASSIRGNTEAFF. DNA of the CDR3: TGTGCCAGCAGTATCAGGGGGAACACTGAAGCTTTCTTT.

The V call is TRBV27, the J call TRBJ2-7, with D perhaps being TRBD1 or TRBD2 (6 bases each). V lost 3 bases and J 5 bases, leaving 20 bases between the germline ends. The CDR3 has 16 amino acids. CDR1 and CDR2 from the germline V gene are MNHEY and SMNVEV (reference sequence). CDR3 protein: CASSLGGASNSDEQYF. CDR3 DNA sequence: TGTGCCAGCAGTTTGGGGGGCGCATCCAACTCTGACGAGCAGTACTTC.

The chain couples TRBV28 to TRBJ1-2; no clear D gene. This CDR3 has 14 residues. The ends were cut back, 2 bases at V and 5 bases at J, with 12 bases in the middle. Germline assignment: CDR1 MDHEN and CDR2 SYDVKM. Here the CDR3 DNA reads TGTGCCAGCAGTTTAGGAGGGAGGCGGTATGGCTACACCTTC. Translating gives CASSLGGRRYGYTF.